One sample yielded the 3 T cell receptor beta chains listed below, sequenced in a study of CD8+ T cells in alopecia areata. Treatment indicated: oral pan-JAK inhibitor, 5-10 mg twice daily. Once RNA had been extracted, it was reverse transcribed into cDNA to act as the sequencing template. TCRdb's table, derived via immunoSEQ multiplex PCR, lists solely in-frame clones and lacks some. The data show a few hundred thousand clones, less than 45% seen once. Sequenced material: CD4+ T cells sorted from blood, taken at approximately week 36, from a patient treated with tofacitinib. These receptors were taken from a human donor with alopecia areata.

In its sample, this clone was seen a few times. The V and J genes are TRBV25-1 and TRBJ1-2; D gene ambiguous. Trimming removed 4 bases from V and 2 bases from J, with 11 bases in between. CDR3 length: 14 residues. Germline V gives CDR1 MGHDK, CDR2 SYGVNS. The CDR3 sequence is CASSAAGLNYGYTF. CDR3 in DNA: TGTGCCAGCAGTGCTGCCGGTCTCAACTATGGCTACACCTTC.

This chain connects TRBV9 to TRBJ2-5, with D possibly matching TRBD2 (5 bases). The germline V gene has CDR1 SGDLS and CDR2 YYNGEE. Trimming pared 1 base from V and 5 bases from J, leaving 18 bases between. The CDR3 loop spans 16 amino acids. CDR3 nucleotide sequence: TGTGCCAGCAGCGTACGAGGGAGCGGTCTGGGGGAGACCCAGTACTTC. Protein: CASSVRGSGLGETQYF.

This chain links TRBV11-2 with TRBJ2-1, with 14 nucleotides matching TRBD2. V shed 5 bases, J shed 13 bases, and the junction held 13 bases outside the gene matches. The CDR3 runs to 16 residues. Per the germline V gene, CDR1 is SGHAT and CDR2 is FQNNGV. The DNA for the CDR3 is TGTGCCAGCAGCAGAGGGACTAGCGGGAGCCCTTGGGTCCAGTTCTTC. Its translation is CASSRGTSGSPWVQFF.